This TCR beta chain originates from a study of T cell repertoires in cytomegalovirus infection. The junction had 5 bases not matched to a gene; V was cut back by 0 bases and J by 8 bases. CDR1 is SGDLS, CDR2 YYNGEE, per germline. This CDR3 is 15 amino acids long. With respect to this clonotype: The antigen is unknown.

TCRdb re-analysed the reads in MiXCR, keeping a single row per CDR3 protein. The sample has about 830,000 distinct CDR3 sequences, roughly 33% seen once; the top ten hold 9.5% to 15%. The TCR sequence derives from a human donor in good health (CMV status not recorded). Some clones in this sample may be carry-over from other donors' samples. V and J are TRBV9 and TRBJ2-1; 10 bases match TRBD2. Sample: cultured CD8+ T cells from PBMCs, taken from culture after CMV antigen stimulation. CDR3 in DNA: TGTGCCAGCAGCGTAGCTTCTAGCGGGGGCTATGAGCAGTTCTTC. Encoded protein: CASSVASSGGYEQFF.